A selection of T cell receptor beta chains follows, all from one sample in a study of beta chain features in type 1 diabetes. Produced via immunoSEQ multiplex PCR; TCRdb's table is partial and in-frame only. The sample lists under 900,000 clones, roughly 16% seen once, with about 0.02% in the top ten. Sequenced material: naive CD4+ T cells from blood. The receptors here all came from a woman between 18 and 29 years old in good health. Both conserved end residues are part of each CDR3. The order of the fields is CDR3 DNA, CDR3 protein, V gene, J gene, clone size, D gene. D genes are given only for firm matches. The size entry is marked missing in some rows and otherwise reads once, few, many or a size class.

TGTGCCAGCAGCGTGGGGCGGGACAGCCACACAGATACGCAGTATTTT	CASSVGRDSHTDTQYF	TRBV9	TRBJ2-3	.	.
TGTGCCAGCAGTTACGACCGAATAGCTAACTATGGCTACACCTTC	CASSYDRIANYGYTF	TRBV6-6	TRBJ1-2	.	.
TGTGCCAGTAGTTTATGGGGGGAGGCCCCCGGAATGTTCTTC	CASSLWGEAPGMFF	TRBV19	TRBJ2-1	few	.
TGTGCCAGCAGTGGGACTAGCGTCTCAGATACGCAGTATTTT	CASSGTSVSDTQYF	TRBV2	TRBJ2-3	.	TRBD2
TGTGCCAGCAGCCTACTAGCGGGAGCTTCCTACGAGCAGTACTTC	CASSLLAGASYEQYF	TRBV6-5	TRBJ2-7	.	TRBD2
TGTGCCAGCAGCCGACAGAATTCGAGGACCTACAATGAGCAGTTCTTC	CASSRQNSRTYNEQFF	TRBV11-1	TRBJ2-1	.	.
TGTGCCAGCAGCTTGGTGCCCGGGTACGAGCAGTACTTC	CASSLVPGYEQYF	TRBV7-3	TRBJ2-7	few	.
TGTGCCAGCAGCTTAGTTGGGACAGGGGATGAGCAGTTCTTC	CASSLVGTGDEQFF	TRBV7-8	TRBJ2-1	few	TRBD1
TGTGCCAGCAGCGGAGAGGCCGGGGAGCTGTTTTTT	CASSGEAGELFF	TRBV9	TRBJ2-2	few	.
TGTGCCAGCTCACCACGTGACCCTCTAGAGCAGTACTTC	CASSPRDPLEQYF	TRBV18	TRBJ2-7	few	.
TGTGCCAGCAGCGTAGGGGTGGGATCTGGGGCCAACGTCCTGACTTTC	CASSVGVGSGANVLTF	TRBV9	TRBJ2-6	.	.
TGTGCCAGCAGCTTAGACAGCAATCAGCCCCAGCATTTT	CASSLDSNQPQHF	TRBV7-6	TRBJ1-5	few	.
TGTGCCAGCATCGTTGGGACGGGAGGCGGGGAGCTGTTTTTT	CASIVGTGGGELFF	TRBV28	TRBJ2-2	.	TRBD2
TGCAGCGTTCTCGGTGCGCTCGAGCAGTACTTC	CSVLGALEQYF	TRBV29-1	TRBJ2-7	few	.
TGTGCCAGCAGCTTAACGGTGGACTCGTCATACGAGCAGTACTTC	CASSLTVDSSYEQYF	TRBV7-2	TRBJ2-7	few	.
TGTGCCAGCAGCCAACTCATCTCCTACAATGAGCAGTTCTTC	CASSQLISYNEQFF	TRBV7-2	TRBJ2-1	.	.
TGTGCCAGCAGCTTAGTAGGGACAGGAGTTGTTGGTCTGGGCTACACCTTC	CASSLVGTGVVGLGYTF	TRBV7-9	TRBJ1-2	few	TRBD1
TGTGCCAGCAGTTTAAGCGGGACAGTTACATCCTACGAGCAGTACTTC	CASSLSGTVTSYEQYF	TRBV28	TRBJ2-7	once	.
TGTGCCAGCAGCTTGGCTAGCGGGAGCGAGCAGTACTTC	CASSLASGSEQYF	TRBV5-6	TRBJ2-7	.	TRBD2
TGTGCCAGCACAAACGGGGGATACACCGGGGAGCTGTTTTTT	CASTNGGYTGELFF	TRBV6-6	TRBJ2-2	.	.
TGCAGTGCGAGAGCAGAGACCCAGTACTTC	CSARAETQYF	TRBV20-1	TRBJ2-5	.	.
TGCGCCAGCAGCGCCTCGGACTACCCCTACGAGCAGTACTTC	CASSASDYPYEQYF	TRBV5-1	TRBJ2-7	few	.
TGTGCCATCAGCTCGGGGGGCAGGGAGACCCAGTACTTC	CAISSGGRETQYF	TRBV10-3	TRBJ2-5	.	.